This is a list of T cell receptor beta chains from one sample in a study of blood T cells in healthy people across ages. TCRdb itself ran the 5' RACE reads through MiXCR, one entry per CDR3 protein. The sample contains approximately 810,000 distinct CDR3 sequences, under 35% of which appear only once. The source material was blood. The receptor set was obtained from a woman older than 75 in good health. CDR3s include the opening cysteine and the closing phenylalanine or tryptophan. A D gene is named only where the DNA matches it firmly. Clone size is given for some rows only: seen once, a few or many times, or a class if the clone is expanded.

d_call: TRBD2; v_call: TRBV6-5; j_call: TRBJ2-3; clone_size: -; cdr3_aa: CASQTSSGGAADTQYF; cdr3_nt: TGTGCCAGCCAGACGTCCAGCGGGGGGGCGGCAGATACGCAGTATTTT
d_call: -; v_call: TRBV6-2/TRBV6-3; j_call: TRBJ1-6; clone_size: -; cdr3_aa: CASSDLRDSPLHF; cdr3_nt: TGTGCCAGCAGTGACCTCAGAGATTCACCCCTCCACTTT
d_call: TRBD1; v_call: TRBV2; j_call: TRBJ2-3; clone_size: many; cdr3_aa: CASSKDRGFTDTQYF; cdr3_nt: TGTGCCAGCAGCAAGGACAGGGGGTTCACAGATACGCAGTATTTT
d_call: -; v_call: TRBV6-2/TRBV6-3; j_call: TRBJ1-6; clone_size: -; cdr3_aa: CASSPIRGVRNSPLHF; cdr3_nt: TGTGCCAGCAGTCCCATCCGGGGCGTGAGGAATTCACCCCTCCACTTT
d_call: -; v_call: TRBV9; j_call: TRBJ2-1; clone_size: many; cdr3_aa: CASSVGDNRLNEQFF; cdr3_nt: TGTGCCAGCAGCGTGGGGGATAATCGACTCAATGAGCAGTTCTTC
d_call: -; v_call: TRBV28; j_call: TRBJ1-2; clone_size: -; cdr3_aa: CASSTAPRGYTF; cdr3_nt: TGTGCCAGCAGCACCGCCCCAAGGGGCTACACCTTC
d_call: -; v_call: TRBV5-1; j_call: TRBJ2-7; clone_size: few; cdr3_aa: CASSDPSGSYEQYF; cdr3_nt: TGCGCCAGCAGCGACCCGTCAGGTTCCTACGAGCAGTACTTC
d_call: TRBD2; v_call: TRBV12-3/TRBV12-4; j_call: TRBJ2-1; clone_size: few; cdr3_aa: CASGWASGGTKDNEQFF; cdr3_nt: TGTGCCAGCGGTTGGGCTAGCGGGGGGACAAAGGACAATGAGCAGTTCTTC
d_call: -; v_call: TRBV4-1; j_call: TRBJ2-3; clone_size: -; cdr3_aa: CASSQAATADTQYF; cdr3_nt: TGCGCCAGCAGCCAAGCAGCTACTGCAGATACGCAGTATTTT
d_call: -; v_call: TRBV24-1; j_call: TRBJ1-2; clone_size: few; cdr3_aa: CATSTSMGYGYTF; cdr3_nt: TGTGCCACCAGTACTTCGATGGGCTATGGCTACACCTTC
d_call: -; v_call: TRBV11-2; j_call: TRBJ1-1; clone_size: -; cdr3_aa: CASSSGLQNTEAFF; cdr3_nt: TGTGCCAGCAGCTCGGGACTGCAGAACACTGAAGCTTTCTTT
d_call: -; v_call: TRBV2; j_call: TRBJ2-5; clone_size: -; cdr3_aa: CASRMGGARSQETQYF; cdr3_nt: TGTGCCAGCAGGATGGGGGGGGCGAGGAGCCAAGAGACCCAGTACTTC
d_call: -; v_call: TRBV7-9; j_call: TRBJ2-5; clone_size: few; cdr3_aa: CASSLGLGVFRETQYF; cdr3_nt: TGTGCCAGCAGCTTAGGTCTAGGTGTGTTTCGGGAGACCCAGTACTTC
d_call: TRBD1; v_call: TRBV6-5; j_call: TRBJ2-1; clone_size: many; cdr3_aa: CASSNPDRQQFF; cdr3_nt: TGTGCCAGCAGTAACCCGGACAGGCAGCAGTTCTTC
d_call: TRBD1; v_call: TRBV7-2; j_call: TRBJ1-2; clone_size: many; cdr3_aa: CASSPQGQGWHGYTF; cdr3_nt: TGTGCCAGCAGCCCGCAGGGACAGGGTTGGCATGGCTACACCTTC
d_call: -; v_call: TRBV29-1; j_call: TRBJ1-2; clone_size: few; cdr3_aa: CSAVDAGGYTF; cdr3_nt: TGCAGTGCAGTAGACGCGGGGGGCTACACCTTC
d_call: -; v_call: TRBV5-5; j_call: TRBJ2-4; clone_size: many; cdr3_aa: CASSFLTSSAKNIQYF; cdr3_nt: TGTGCCAGCAGCTTTTTGACTAGTTCAGCCAAAAACATTCAGTACTTC
d_call: -; v_call: TRBV11-2; j_call: TRBJ1-4; clone_size: -; cdr3_aa: CASSLVASGDLHREKLFF; cdr3_nt: TGTGCCAGCAGCTTAGTAGCTTCAGGGGACCTACATCGTGAAAAACTGTTTTTT
d_call: -; v_call: TRBV3-1; j_call: TRBJ2-5; clone_size: many; cdr3_aa: CASSQDVGTVQETQYF; cdr3_nt: TGTGCCAGCAGCCAAGACGTCGGGACGGTACAAGAGACCCAGTACTTC
d_call: TRBD1; v_call: TRBV9; j_call: TRBJ1-5; clone_size: few; cdr3_aa: CASSVDPGTGGNQPQHF; cdr3_nt: TGTGCCAGCAGCGTAGACCCTGGGACAGGGGGCAATCAGCCCCAGCATTTT
d_call: -; v_call: TRBV12-3/TRBV12-4; j_call: TRBJ2-7; clone_size: many; cdr3_aa: CASGGVMYEQYF; cdr3_nt: TGTGCCAGTGGTGGGGTCATGTACGAGCAGTACTTC
d_call: -; v_call: TRBV29-1; j_call: TRBJ2-2; clone_size: few; cdr3_aa: CSVVDGNTGELFF; cdr3_nt: TGCAGCGTTGTTGACGGAAACACCGGGGAGCTGTTTTTT
d_call: -; v_call: TRBV10-3; j_call: TRBJ2-1; clone_size: -; cdr3_aa: CAISESLTLGSYNEQFF; cdr3_nt: TGTGCCATCAGTGAGAGCCTCACCCTGGGCTCCTACAATGAGCAGTTCTTC
d_call: -; v_call: TRBV4-1; j_call: TRBJ1-5; clone_size: -; cdr3_aa: CASSQDQGLSQPQHF; cdr3_nt: TGCGCCAGCAGCCAAGATCAGGGACTGTCACAGCCCCAGCATTTT
d_call: TRBD2; v_call: TRBV6-5; j_call: TRBJ2-5; clone_size: many; cdr3_aa: CASSYGGGLQETQYF; cdr3_nt: TGTGCCAGCAGTTACGGCGGGGGTCTCCAAGAGACCCAGTACTTC
d_call: -; v_call: TRBV6-2/TRBV6-3; j_call: TRBJ2-6; clone_size: -; cdr3_aa: CASRKITRTGANALTF; cdr3_nt: TGTGCCAGCAGGAAAATCACTAGGACTGGGGCCAACGCCCTGACTTTC
d_call: -; v_call: TRBV7-9; j_call: TRBJ2-6; clone_size: many; cdr3_aa: CASALIEFGRTGANVLTF; cdr3_nt: TGTGCCAGCGCCCTAATAGAATTCGGGCGTACTGGGGCCAACGTCCTGACTTTC
d_call: -; v_call: TRBV18; j_call: TRBJ2-6; clone_size: few; cdr3_aa: CASSSQSGANVLTF; cdr3_nt: TGTGCCAGCTCATCCCAATCTGGGGCCAACGTCCTGACTTTC
d_call: -; v_call: TRBV2; j_call: TRBJ1-1; clone_size: -; cdr3_aa: CASSEQDPQITEAFF; cdr3_nt: TGTGCCAGCAGTGAACAGGACCCTCAAATTACTGAAGCTTTCTTT
d_call: -; v_call: TRBV12-3/TRBV12-4; j_call: TRBJ2-5; clone_size: -; cdr3_aa: CASSLMGTPQETQYF; cdr3_nt: TGTGCCAGCAGTTTAATGGGGACCCCCCAAGAGACCCAGTACTTC
d_call: -; v_call: TRBV6-6; j_call: TRBJ2-1; clone_size: -; cdr3_aa: CASSYFVRYNEQFF; cdr3_nt: TGTGCCAGCAGTTACTTCGTCCGATACAATGAGCAGTTCTTC
d_call: -; v_call: TRBV7-2; j_call: TRBJ1-1; clone_size: -; cdr3_aa: CASSLQGPTGRTEAFF; cdr3_nt: TGTGCCAGCAGCTTACAGGGGCCCACCGGGCGAACTGAAGCTTTCTTT
d_call: -; v_call: TRBV6-1; j_call: TRBJ1-5; clone_size: few; cdr3_aa: CASSEVNARSAQHF; cdr3_nt: TGTGCCAGCAGTGAAGTAAATGCGCGGTCAGCCCAGCATTTT
d_call: -; v_call: TRBV29-1; j_call: TRBJ2-1; clone_size: many; cdr3_aa: CSGRGSYNEQFF; cdr3_nt: TGCAGCGGCCGAGGGTCCTACAATGAGCAGTTCTTC
d_call: -; v_call: TRBV9; j_call: TRBJ1-4; clone_size: few; cdr3_aa: CASSVAMGGLSREKLFF; cdr3_nt: TGTGCCAGCAGCGTAGCTATGGGAGGACTAAGCCGTGAAAAACTGTTTTTT
d_call: -; v_call: TRBV6-2/TRBV6-3; j_call: TRBJ1-1; clone_size: few; cdr3_aa: CASSHRTDEAFF; cdr3_nt: TGTGCCAGCAGTCACCGGACTGATGAAGCTTTCTTT
d_call: TRBD1; v_call: TRBV7-2; j_call: TRBJ2-7; clone_size: many; cdr3_aa: CASSVRDRSYEQYF; cdr3_nt: TGTGCCAGCAGCGTCCGGGACAGATCCTACGAGCAGTACTTC
d_call: TRBD2; v_call: TRBV9; j_call: TRBJ2-7; clone_size: many; cdr3_aa: CASSVGLAGGAYEQYF; cdr3_nt: TGTGCCAGCAGCGTGGGACTAGCGGGGGGTGCCTACGAGCAGTACTTC
d_call: -; v_call: TRBV6-1; j_call: TRBJ1-1; clone_size: -; cdr3_aa: CASRPQEGTEAFF; cdr3_nt: TGTGCCAGCAGGCCTCAGGAGGGGACTGAAGCTTTCTTT
d_call: TRBD2; v_call: TRBV6-5; j_call: TRBJ2-2; clone_size: few; cdr3_aa: CACGLAGHTGELFF; cdr3_nt: TGTGCCTGTGGCCTAGCGGGGCACACCGGGGAGCTGTTTTTT
d_call: -; v_call: TRBV6-2/TRBV6-3; j_call: TRBJ2-1; clone_size: many; cdr3_aa: CASSRPQGNEQFF; cdr3_nt: TGTGCCAGCAGTAGACCTCAGGGGAATGAGCAGTTCTTC
d_call: -; v_call: TRBV20-1; j_call: TRBJ1-1; clone_size: -; cdr3_aa: CSARKTANTEAFF; cdr3_nt: TGCAGTGCTCGGAAGACAGCGAACACTGAAGCTTTCTTT
d_call: -; v_call: TRBV6-5; j_call: TRBJ1-2; clone_size: many; cdr3_aa: CASSYRGRDGYTF; cdr3_nt: TGTGCCAGCAGTTACAGGGGAAGGGATGGCTACACCTTC
d_call: TRBD1; v_call: TRBV30; j_call: TRBJ2-4; clone_size: few; cdr3_aa: CAWSSGGKNIQYF; cdr3_nt: TGTGCCTGGAGTTCAGGGGGTAAAAACATTCAGTACTTC
d_call: -; v_call: TRBV30; j_call: TRBJ2-3; clone_size: few; cdr3_aa: CACLPRGSSSTDTQYF; cdr3_nt: TGTGCCTGCCTTCCTAGGGGCTCATCTAGCACAGATACGCAGTATTTT
d_call: TRBD1; v_call: TRBV4-2; j_call: TRBJ1-2; clone_size: many; cdr3_aa: CASSQDGRQGVKGYTF; cdr3_nt: TGTGCCAGCAGCCAAGATGGTCGCCAGGGGGTTAAGGGCTACACCTTC
d_call: TRBD2; v_call: TRBV6-1; j_call: TRBJ2-3; clone_size: few; cdr3_aa: CASSRVWGTSGSTDTQYF; cdr3_nt: TGTGCCAGCAGTCGTGTGTGGGGGACTAGCGGGAGCACAGATACGCAGTATTTT
d_call: TRBD2; v_call: TRBV10-3; j_call: TRBJ2-6; clone_size: -; cdr3_aa: CAIRGLGPTSGANVLTF; cdr3_nt: TGTGCCATCAGGGGACTAGGTCCGACCTCTGGGGCCAACGTCCTGACTTTC
d_call: TRBD2; v_call: TRBV7-2; j_call: TRBJ2-1; clone_size: -; cdr3_aa: CASSLAAGGGYNEQFF; cdr3_nt: TGTGCCAGCAGCTTAGCGGCGGGGGGCGGCTACAATGAGCAGTTCTTC
d_call: TRBD1; v_call: TRBV13; j_call: TRBJ1-6; clone_size: few; cdr3_aa: CASRLQGADRSPLHF; cdr3_nt: TGTGCCAGCAGACTACAGGGGGCAGATAGGTCACCCCTCCACTTT
d_call: -; v_call: TRBV3-1; j_call: TRBJ2-1; clone_size: many; cdr3_aa: CASSRSVNEQFF; cdr3_nt: TGTGCCAGCAGCCGGTCCGTCAATGAGCAGTTCTTC
d_call: -; v_call: TRBV20-1; j_call: TRBJ2-7; clone_size: -; cdr3_aa: CSARAPGTGRYEQYF; cdr3_nt: TGCAGTGCTAGGGCCCCGGGTACAGGGAGATACGAGCAGTACTTC
d_call: TRBD2; v_call: TRBV7-2; j_call: TRBJ2-5; clone_size: -; cdr3_aa: CASSPLAGKEETQYF; cdr3_nt: TGTGCCAGCAGCCCCCTAGCGGGAAAGGAAGAGACCCAGTACTTC